One T cell receptor (beta chain) is described in this entry. The sample comes from a study of blood T cell repertoires in COVID-19. For the study at large: Acute-phase and convalescent COVID-19 samples originated in the United States, Italy and Spain.

Source study methods: Reference gene primer amplification gave estimated nucleated cell counts. Sequenced by immunoSEQ multiplex PCR; TCRdb stores in-frame clones only, minus some. Clonal size and the V and J genes are those of that table, whereas D and trimming came from the DNA. The data show fewer than 120,000 clones, almost 80% seen once. V shed 2 bases and J 4 bases; nucleotides not matched to a gene: 9. Germline CDR1 is SGHDT and CDR2 is YYEEEE. This CDR3 region has 17 residues. The TCR originated in a woman older than 75 with active or convalescent COVID-19. Sequenced sample: peripheral blood. The genes are TRBV5-6 and TRBJ2-2; 9 positions agree with TRBD2. Here the CDR3 DNA reads TGTGCCAGCAGCTTTCCGTTAGCGGGAGTCAGCACCGGGGAGCTGTTTTTT. Encoded protein: CASSFPLAGVSTGELFF. Looking up the rest from reference TRBV5-6 and TRBJ2-2 gives the full variable domain: DAGVTQSPTHLIKTRGQQVTLRCSPKSGHDTVSWYQQALGQGPQFIFQYYEEEERQRGNFPDRFSGHQFPNYSSELNVNALLLGDSALYLCASSFPLAGVSTGELFFGEGSRLTVL.